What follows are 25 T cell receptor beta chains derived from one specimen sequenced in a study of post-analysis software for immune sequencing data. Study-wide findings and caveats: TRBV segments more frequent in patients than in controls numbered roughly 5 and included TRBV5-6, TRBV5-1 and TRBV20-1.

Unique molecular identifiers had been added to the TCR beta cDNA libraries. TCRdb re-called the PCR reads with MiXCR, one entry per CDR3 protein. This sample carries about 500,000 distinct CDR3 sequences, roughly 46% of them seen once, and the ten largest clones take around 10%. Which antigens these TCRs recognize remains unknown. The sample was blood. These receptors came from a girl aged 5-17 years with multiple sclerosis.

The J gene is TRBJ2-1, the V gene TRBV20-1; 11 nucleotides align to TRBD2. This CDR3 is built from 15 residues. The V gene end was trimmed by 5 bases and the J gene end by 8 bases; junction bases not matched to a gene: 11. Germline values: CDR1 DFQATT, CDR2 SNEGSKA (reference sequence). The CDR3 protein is CSAPETSGTLHEQFF. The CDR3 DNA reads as TGCAGTGCTCCCGAGACTAGCGGGACTCTTCATGAGCAGTTCTTC.

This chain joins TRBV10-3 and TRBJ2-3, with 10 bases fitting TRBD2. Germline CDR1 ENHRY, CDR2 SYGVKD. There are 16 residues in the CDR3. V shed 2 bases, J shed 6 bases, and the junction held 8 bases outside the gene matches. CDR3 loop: CAISERRPSGSDTQYF. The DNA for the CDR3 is TGTGCCATCAGTGAGCGGAGGCCTAGCGGGAGTGATACGCAGTATTTT.

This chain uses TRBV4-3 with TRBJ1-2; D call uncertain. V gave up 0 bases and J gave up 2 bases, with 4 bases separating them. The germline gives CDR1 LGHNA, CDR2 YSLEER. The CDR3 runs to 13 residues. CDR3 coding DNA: TGCGCCAGCAGCCAAGAACTAAACTATGGCTACACCTTC. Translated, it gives CASSQELNYGYTF.

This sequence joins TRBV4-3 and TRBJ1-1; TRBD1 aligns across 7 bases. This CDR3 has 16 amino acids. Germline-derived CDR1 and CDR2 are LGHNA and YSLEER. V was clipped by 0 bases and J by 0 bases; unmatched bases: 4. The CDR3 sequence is CASSQDRGWVNTEAFF. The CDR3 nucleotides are TGCGCCAGCAGCCAAGACAGGGGGTGGGTGAACACTGAAGCTTTCTTT.

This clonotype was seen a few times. DNA of the CDR3: TGTGCCAGCAGACCTCCCCGACAGGGTCTATCCTACGAGCAGTACTTC. Its protein is CASRPPRQGLSYEQYF. The chain combines TRBV28 with TRBJ2-4, with 7 positions matching TRBD1. The DNA end is a closer match to TRBJ2-7, so the J assignment may be wrong. The CDR3 length is 16 residues. Per the germline V gene, CDR1 is MDHEN and CDR2 is SYDVKM.

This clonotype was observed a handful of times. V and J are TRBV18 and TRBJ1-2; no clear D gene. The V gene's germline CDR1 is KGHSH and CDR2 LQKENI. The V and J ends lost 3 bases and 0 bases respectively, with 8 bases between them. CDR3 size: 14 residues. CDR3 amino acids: CASSPGEANYGYTF. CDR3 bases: TGTGCCAGCTCACCGGGAGAAGCTAACTATGGCTACACCTTC.

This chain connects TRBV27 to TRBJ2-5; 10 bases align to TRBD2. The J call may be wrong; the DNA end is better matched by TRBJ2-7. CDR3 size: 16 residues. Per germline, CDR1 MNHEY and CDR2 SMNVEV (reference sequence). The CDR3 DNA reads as TGTGCCAGCAGTTTATCGCTAGCGGGAGCCTTCCACGAGCAGTACTTC. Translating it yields CASSLSLAGAFHEQYF.

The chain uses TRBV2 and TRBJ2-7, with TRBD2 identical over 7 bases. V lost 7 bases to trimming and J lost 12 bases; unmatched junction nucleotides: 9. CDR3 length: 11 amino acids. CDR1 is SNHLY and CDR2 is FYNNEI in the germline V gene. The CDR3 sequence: CASTRGTTSYF. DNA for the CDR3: TGTGCCAGCACACGGGGGACTACTTCGTACTTC.

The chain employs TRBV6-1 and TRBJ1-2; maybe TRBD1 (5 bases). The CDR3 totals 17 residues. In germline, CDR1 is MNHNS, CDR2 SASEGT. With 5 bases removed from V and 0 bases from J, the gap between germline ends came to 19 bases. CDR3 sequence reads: CASSTGPGSGSNYGYTF. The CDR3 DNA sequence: TGTGCCAGCAGTACAGGCCCGGGGTCTGGATCTAACTATGGCTACACCTTC.

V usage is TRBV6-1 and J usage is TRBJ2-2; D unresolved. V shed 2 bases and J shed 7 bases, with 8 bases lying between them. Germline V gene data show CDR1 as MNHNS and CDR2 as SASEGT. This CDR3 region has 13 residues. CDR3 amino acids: CASSEIGGGELFF. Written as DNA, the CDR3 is TGTGCCAGCAGTGAAATCGGCGGCGGGGAGCTGTTTTTT.

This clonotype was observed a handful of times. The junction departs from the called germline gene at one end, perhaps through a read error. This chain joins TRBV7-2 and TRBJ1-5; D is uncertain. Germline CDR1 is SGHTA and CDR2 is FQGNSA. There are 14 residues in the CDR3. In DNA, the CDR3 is TGTGCCAGCAGATTAGGTGCTAGCAATCAGCCCCAGCATTTT. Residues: CASRLGASNQPQHF.

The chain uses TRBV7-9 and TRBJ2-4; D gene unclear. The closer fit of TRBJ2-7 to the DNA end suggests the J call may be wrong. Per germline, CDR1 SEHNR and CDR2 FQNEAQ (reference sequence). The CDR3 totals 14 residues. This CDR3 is CASSPLGRSYEQYF. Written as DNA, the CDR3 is TGTGCCAGCAGCCCCTTGGGCAGATCTTACGAGCAGTACTTC.

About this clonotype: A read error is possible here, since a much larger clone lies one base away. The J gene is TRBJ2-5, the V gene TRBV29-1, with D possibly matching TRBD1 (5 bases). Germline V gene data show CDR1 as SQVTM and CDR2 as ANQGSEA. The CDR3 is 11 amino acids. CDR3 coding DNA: TGCTGCGTTCGACAGCAAGAGACCCAGTACTTC. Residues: CCVRQQETQYF.

The CDR3 region is CSARDPSQGSYEQYF. CDR3 coding DNA: TGCAGTGCTAGAGATCCGTCACAGGGGAGCTACGAGCAGTACTTC. The genes are TRBV20-1 and TRBJ2-4, with 7 bases aligning to TRBD1. The J call is in doubt because the DNA end fits TRBJ2-7 better. This CDR3 contains 15 residues. Per the germline V gene, CDR1 is DFQATT and CDR2 is SNEGSKA (reference sequence).

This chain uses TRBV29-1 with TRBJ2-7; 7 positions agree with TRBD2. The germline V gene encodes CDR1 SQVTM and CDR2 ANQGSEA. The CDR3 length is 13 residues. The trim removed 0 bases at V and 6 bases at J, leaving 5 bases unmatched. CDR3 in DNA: TGCAGCGTTGAAGAGCGGGAGATAGGCGAGCAGTACTTC. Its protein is CSVEEREIGEQYF.

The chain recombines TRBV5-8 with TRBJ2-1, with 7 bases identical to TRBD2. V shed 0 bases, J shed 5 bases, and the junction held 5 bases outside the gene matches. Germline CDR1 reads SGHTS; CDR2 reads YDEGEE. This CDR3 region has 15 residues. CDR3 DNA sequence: TGTGCCAGCAGCTTGGGGGCTAGCGGTAACAATGAGCAGTTCTTC. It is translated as CASSLGASGNNEQFF.

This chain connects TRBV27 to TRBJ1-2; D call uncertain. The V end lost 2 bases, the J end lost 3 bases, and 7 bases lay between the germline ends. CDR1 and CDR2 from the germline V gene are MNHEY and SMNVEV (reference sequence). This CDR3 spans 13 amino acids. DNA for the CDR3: TGTGCCAGCAGTTTACAACACGACTATGGCTACACCTTC. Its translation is CASSLQHDYGYTF.

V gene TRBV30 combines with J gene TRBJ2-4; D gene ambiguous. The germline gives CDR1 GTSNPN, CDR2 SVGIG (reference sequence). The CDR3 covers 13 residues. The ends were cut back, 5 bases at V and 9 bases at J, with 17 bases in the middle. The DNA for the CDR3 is TGTGCCTGGGAAGGACGGCGCGGCGGCATTCAGTACTTC. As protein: CAWEGRRGGIQYF.

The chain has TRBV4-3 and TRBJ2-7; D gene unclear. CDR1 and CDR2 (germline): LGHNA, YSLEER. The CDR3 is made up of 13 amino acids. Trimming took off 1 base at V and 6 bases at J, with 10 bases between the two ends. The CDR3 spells CASSQGSGGEQYF. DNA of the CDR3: TGCGCCAGCAGCCAAGGCTCCGGCGGCGAGCAGTACTTC.

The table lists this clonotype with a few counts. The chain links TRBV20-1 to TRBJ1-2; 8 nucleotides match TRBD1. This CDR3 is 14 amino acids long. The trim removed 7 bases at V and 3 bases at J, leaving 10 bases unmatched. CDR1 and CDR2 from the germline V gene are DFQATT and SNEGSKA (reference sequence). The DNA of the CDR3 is TGCAGTGTTACACAGGGGGTTGGGGACTATGGCTACACCTTC. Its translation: CSVTQGVGDYGYTF.

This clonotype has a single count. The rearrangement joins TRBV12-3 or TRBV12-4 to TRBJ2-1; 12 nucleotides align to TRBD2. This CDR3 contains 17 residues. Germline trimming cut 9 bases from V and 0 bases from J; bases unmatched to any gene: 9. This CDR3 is CASERLAGASSYNEQFF. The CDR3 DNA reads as TGTGCCAGTGAGAGACTAGCGGGGGCGAGCTCCTACAATGAGCAGTTCTTC.

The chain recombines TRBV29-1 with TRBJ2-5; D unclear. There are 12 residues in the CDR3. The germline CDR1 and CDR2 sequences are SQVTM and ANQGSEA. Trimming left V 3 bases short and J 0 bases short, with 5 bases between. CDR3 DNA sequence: TGCAGCGTTGAGGGGAACCAAGAGACCCAGTACTTC. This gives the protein CSVEGNQETQYF.

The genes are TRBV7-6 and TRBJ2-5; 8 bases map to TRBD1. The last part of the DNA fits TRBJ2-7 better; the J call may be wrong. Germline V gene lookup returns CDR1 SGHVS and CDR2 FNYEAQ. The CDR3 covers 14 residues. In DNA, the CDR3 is TGTGCCAGCAGCTTAGGGACAGGGAGGTACGAGCAGTACTTC. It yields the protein CASSLGTGRYEQYF.

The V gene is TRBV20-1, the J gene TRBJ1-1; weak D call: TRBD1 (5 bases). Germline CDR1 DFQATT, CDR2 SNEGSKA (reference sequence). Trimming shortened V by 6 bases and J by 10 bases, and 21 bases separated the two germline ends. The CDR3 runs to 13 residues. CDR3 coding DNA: TGCAGTGCCAGCCCGGGACCCCAGTCGGGAGCTTTCTTT. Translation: CSASPGPQSGAFF.

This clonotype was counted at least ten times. CDR3 sequence reads: CASSLSGGSYNEQFF. The DNA for the CDR3 is TGTGCCAGCAGCTTAAGCGGGGGGAGTTACAATGAGCAGTTCTTC. The genes are TRBV7-3 and TRBJ2-1, with TRBD2 identical over 8 bases. The germline V gene encodes CDR1 SGHTA and CDR2 FQGTGA. With 1 base clipped from V and 4 bases from J, the junction kept 3 bases outside the gene matches. The CDR3 sequence is 15 residues long.